Below, 2 T cell receptor beta chains from the same sample are listed, as sequenced in a study of beta chain features in type 1 diabetes. Study findings and constraints: In every one of the four CD4+ subsets, TCRB CDR3s were moderately but significantly shorter in Type 1 diabetes patients.

What these receptors recognize is not known. Reverse transcribing all isolated RNA meant expressed TCRB transcripts were sequenced. This table comes from immunoSEQ multiplex PCR, and its TCRdb copy is limited to in-frame clones, with some not included. There are about 230,000 clones in the sample; roughly 17% occur only once, and 0.085% lies in the top ten. The sequenced sample consisted of naive CD4+ T cells from blood. The origin of the receptors is a man aged 25 to 40 with type 1 diabetes.

This clone was seen a handful of times. V usage is TRBV11-2 and J usage is TRBJ1-5; D ambiguous. V lost 0 bases and J 2 bases, leaving 5 bases between the germline ends. CDR3 length: 14 amino acids. Germline CDR1 SGHAT, CDR2 FQNNGV. The DNA for the CDR3 is TGTGCCAGCAGCTTAGATGCGGGCAATCAGCCCCAGCATTTT. It codes for CASSLDAGNQPQHF.

This clone was counted once. The V call is TRBV18, the J call TRBJ1-1, with TRBD1 matching over 7 bases. This CDR3 has 14 residues. J was trimmed by 7 bases and V by 4 bases; bases with no gene match: 9. Germline V CDR1 and CDR2: KGHSH, LQKENI. CDR3 protein: CASSRDSVDREAFF. The CDR3, as DNA: TGTGCCAGCTCACGGGACAGCGTAGATCGTGAAGCTTTCTTT.